Reported below is one T cell receptor beta chain. Its antigen remains unidentified. CDR3 length: 14 amino acids. Trimming removed 2 bases at V and 2 bases at J, with 11 bases between. Germline V gives CDR1 SGHNT, CDR2 YYREEE (reference sequence). These data are taken from a study of cytomegalovirus exposure and HLA in healthy donors. It was with 60 Vbeta and 13 Jbeta primers that the PCR ran. Repertoires were generated with immunoSEQ multiplex PCR, while TCRdb's copy carries only in-frame clones and drops some. The sample lists fewer than 150,000 clones, approximately 80% seen once, with roughly 4% in the top ten. Study-wide findings and caveats: One variant, a missense change in DCLRE1C, was linked in a later analysis to TCR beta V- and J-gene trimming.

The sequence came from a human donor in good health. The sample was PBMCs. V is TRBV5-4 and J is TRBJ2-7; D is perhaps TRBD2 (6 bases). This CDR3 is CASSFEGLTYEQYF. The DNA of the CDR3 is TGTGCCAGCAGCTTCGAGGGACTTACCTACGAGCAGTACTTC. The full variable domain, with the rest looked up from reference TRBV5-4 and TRBJ2-7, is ETGVTQSPTHLIKTRGQQVTLRCSSQSGHNTVSWYQQALGQGPQFIFQYYREEENGRGNFPPRFSGLQFPNYSSELNVNALELDDSALYLCASSFEGLTYEQYFGPGTRLTVT.